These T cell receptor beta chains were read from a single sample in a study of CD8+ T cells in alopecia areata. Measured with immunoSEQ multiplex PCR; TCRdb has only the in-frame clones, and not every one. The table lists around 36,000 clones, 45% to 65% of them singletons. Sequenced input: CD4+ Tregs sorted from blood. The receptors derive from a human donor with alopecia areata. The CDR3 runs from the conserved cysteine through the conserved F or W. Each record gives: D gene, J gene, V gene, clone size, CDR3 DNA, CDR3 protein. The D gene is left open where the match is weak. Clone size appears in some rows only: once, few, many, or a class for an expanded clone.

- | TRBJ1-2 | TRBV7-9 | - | TGTGCCAGCAGCCCAGGGGCGAACCCACTGGGTGGCTACACCTTC | CASSPGANPLGGYTF
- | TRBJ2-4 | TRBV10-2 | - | TGCGCCAGCAGTGAGCACCTTCTAGCCAAAAACATTCAGTACTTC | CASSEHLLAKNIQYF
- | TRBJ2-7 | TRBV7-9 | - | TGTGCCAGCAGCTCAACTTCCTACGAGCAGTACTTC | CASSSTSYEQYF
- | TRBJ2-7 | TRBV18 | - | TGTGCCAGCTCACCCGTGGCAGGGCAGTACGAGCAGTACTTC | CASSPVAGQYEQYF
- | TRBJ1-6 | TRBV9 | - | TGTGCCAGCAGCGGTCAGCATAATTCACCCCTCCACTTT | CASSGQHNSPLHF
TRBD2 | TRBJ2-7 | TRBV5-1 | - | TGCGCCAGCAGCTTGGCGAGACTAGCGGGCTCCTACGAGCAGTACTTC | CASSLARLAGSYEQYF
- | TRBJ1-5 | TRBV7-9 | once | TGTGCCAGCAGCATCGGGACTCTCAGCAATCAGCCCCAGCATTTT | CASSIGTLSNQPQHF
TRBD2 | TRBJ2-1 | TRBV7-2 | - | TGTGCCAGCAGCTTTCCGGGACTAGTCGCACACAATGAGCAGTTCTTC | CASSFPGLVAHNEQFF
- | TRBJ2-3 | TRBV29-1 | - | TGCAGCTCGCGGCGGGGGCAAGATACGCAGTATTTT | CSSRRGQDTQYF
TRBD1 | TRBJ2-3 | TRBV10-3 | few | TGTGCCATCAGTGACCGTCCGGGACAGGGTGGGACAGATACGCAGTATTTT | CAISDRPGQGGTDTQYF
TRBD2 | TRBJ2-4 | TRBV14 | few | TGTGCCAGCAGCCAGTTTCGGGGGGGTGCCAAAAACATTCAGTACTTC | CASSQFRGGAKNIQYF
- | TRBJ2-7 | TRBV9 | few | TGTGCCAGCAGCGTTTACGGTGGTTCGCGGAACGAGCAGTACTTC | CASSVYGGSRNEQYF
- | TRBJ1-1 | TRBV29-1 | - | TGCAGCGTTGTAGCGACGGAGGGGAACACTGAAGCTTTCTTT | CSVVATEGNTEAFF
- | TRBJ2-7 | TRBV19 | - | TGTGCCAGTAGTCCCAATTTGGGACTCCTATCGGACGAGCAGTACTTC | CASSPNLGLLSDEQYF
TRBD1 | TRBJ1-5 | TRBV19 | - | TGTGCCAGTAGTAGGGCACAGGGGAATCAGCCCCAGCATTTT | CASSRAQGNQPQHF
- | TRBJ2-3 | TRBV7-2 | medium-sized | TGTGCCAGCAGCTTAGCGTTGCATTCAGATACGCAGTATTTT | CASSLALHSDTQYF
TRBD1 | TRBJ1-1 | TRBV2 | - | TGTGCCAGCAGCCGGGACAGGGGGAACACTGAAGCTTTCTTT | CASSRDRGNTEAFF
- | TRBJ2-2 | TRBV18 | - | TGTGCCAGCTCACCCTCCAGCTCGAACACCGGGGAGCTGTTTTTT | CASSPSSSNTGELFF
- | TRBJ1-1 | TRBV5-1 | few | TGCGCCAGCAGCCCTACTTTGAACACTGAAGCTTTCTTT | CASSPTLNTEAFF
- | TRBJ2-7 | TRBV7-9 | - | TGTGCCAGCAGCTTAGATCGCGAGCAGTACTTC | CASSLDREQYF
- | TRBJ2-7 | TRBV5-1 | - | TGCGCCAGCAGCTTGGTCGCCGGGACCTACGAGCAGTACTTC | CASSLVAGTYEQYF
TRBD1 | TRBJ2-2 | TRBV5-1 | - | TGCGCCAGCTCCTCGTCCGGGACAGGGAACACCGGGGAGCTGTTTTTT | CASSSSGTGNTGELFF
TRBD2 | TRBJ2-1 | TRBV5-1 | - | TGCGCCAGCAGCTTGGTAGCGGGAGGGCCGGTCTACAATGAGCAGTTCTTC | CASSLVAGGPVYNEQFF
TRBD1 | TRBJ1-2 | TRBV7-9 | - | TGTGCCAGCAGCCGAATTCAGGGGGAGGGCTATGGCTACACCTTC | CASSRIQGEGYGYTF
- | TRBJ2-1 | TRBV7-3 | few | TGTGCCAGCAGCTTAAGGGGTCGAGATGAGCAGTTCTTC | CASSLRGRDEQFF
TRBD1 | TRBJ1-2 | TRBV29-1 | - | TGCAGCGTTGGAGAGGAGATTGGGACAGGTTCGGGTGGCTACACCTTC | CSVGEEIGTGSGGYTF
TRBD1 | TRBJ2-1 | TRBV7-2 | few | TGTGCCAGCAGCTCGAACAGGGGCCGGTCCAATGAGCAGTTCTTC | CASSSNRGRSNEQFF
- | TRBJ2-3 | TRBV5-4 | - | TGTGCCAGCAGCTTCCTAACTCCTAGCACAGATACGCAGTATTTT | CASSFLTPSTDTQYF
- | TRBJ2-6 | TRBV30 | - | TGTGCCTGGAGGGGGACCAACTCTGGGGCCAACGTCCTGACTTTC | CAWRGTNSGANVLTF
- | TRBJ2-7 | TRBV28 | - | TGTGCCAGCAGCCCCTTCCTGAGATTAGCCCTTTCCTACGAGCAGTACTTC | CASSPFLRLALSYEQYF
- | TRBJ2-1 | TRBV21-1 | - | TGTGCCAGCAGCAAAAAATTGGTGGAGGGAATTTGCTACAATGAGCAGTTCTTC | CASSKKLVEGICYNEQFF
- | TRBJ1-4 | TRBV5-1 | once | TGCGCCAGCAGCTTGGGTGATGAAAAACTGTTTTTT | CASSLGDEKLFF
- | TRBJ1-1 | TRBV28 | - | TGTGCCAGCAGTTTGTTTCTTATCGTCGGATCCCTGAACACTGAAGCTTTCTTT | CASSLFLIVGSLNTEAFF
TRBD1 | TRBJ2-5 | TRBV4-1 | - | TGCGCCAGCAGCCAAGAGATCGGGACAGGGAAGCAAGAGACCCAGTACTTC | CASSQEIGTGKQETQYF
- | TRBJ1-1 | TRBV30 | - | TGTGCCTGGAGCCTGGGGGCAGGTCGTGACACTGAAGCTTTCTTT | CAWSLGAGRDTEAFF
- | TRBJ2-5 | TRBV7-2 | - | TGTGCCAGCAGCTCCCCCCCCGGGACCCAGTACTTC | CASSSPPGTQYF
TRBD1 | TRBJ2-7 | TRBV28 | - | TGTGCCAGCAGTCCCTGGACAGGGAGTCGCCACGAGCAGTACTTC | CASSPWTGSRHEQYF
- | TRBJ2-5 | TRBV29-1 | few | TGCAGCGTTGGCCGACCAAACCAAGAGACCCAGTACTTC | CSVGRPNQETQYF
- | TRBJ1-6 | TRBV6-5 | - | TGTGCCAGCAGTTTTTCCCAAAATTCACCCCTCCACTTT | CASSFSQNSPLHF
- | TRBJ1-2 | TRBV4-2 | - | TGTGCCAGCAGCCAGGCAGACAGGACTACTAACTATGGCTACACCTTC | CASSQADRTTNYGYTF
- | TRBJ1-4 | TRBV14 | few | TGTGCCAGCAGCCGCCTCACAGGGACTGGTAATGAAAAACTGTTTTTT | CASSRLTGTGNEKLFF
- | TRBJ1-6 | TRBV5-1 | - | TGCGCCACCAAGGAGGGACGGACAAATTCACCCCTCCACTTT | CATKEGRTNSPLHF
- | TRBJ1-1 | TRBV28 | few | TGTGCCAGCAGCACGCCCCTTGAAGCTTTCTTT | CASSTPLEAFF
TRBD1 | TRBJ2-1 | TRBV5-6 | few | TGTGCCAGCAGCACCCCCCCCGGGACAGGGAGATTCAATGAGCAGTTCTTC | CASSTPPGTGRFNEQFF
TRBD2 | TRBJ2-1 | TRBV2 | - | TGTGCCAGCAATCAGAAAGGGACTAGCAAGTTCTTC | CASNQKGTSKFF
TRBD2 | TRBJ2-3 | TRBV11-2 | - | TGTGCCAGCGCCGGGCGAGCGGGAGAAGTAGATACGCAGTATTTT | CASAGRAGEVDTQYF
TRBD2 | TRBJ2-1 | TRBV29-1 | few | TGCAGCAGTAGCGGGGGGTCTAGCTCCTACAATGAGCAGTTCTTC | CSSSGGSSSYNEQFF
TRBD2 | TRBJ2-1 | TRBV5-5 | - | TGTGCCAGCAGCTTGGCCATCGGACTAGCGGGAGGCCCCTACAATGAGCAGTTCTTC | CASSLAIGLAGGPYNEQFF